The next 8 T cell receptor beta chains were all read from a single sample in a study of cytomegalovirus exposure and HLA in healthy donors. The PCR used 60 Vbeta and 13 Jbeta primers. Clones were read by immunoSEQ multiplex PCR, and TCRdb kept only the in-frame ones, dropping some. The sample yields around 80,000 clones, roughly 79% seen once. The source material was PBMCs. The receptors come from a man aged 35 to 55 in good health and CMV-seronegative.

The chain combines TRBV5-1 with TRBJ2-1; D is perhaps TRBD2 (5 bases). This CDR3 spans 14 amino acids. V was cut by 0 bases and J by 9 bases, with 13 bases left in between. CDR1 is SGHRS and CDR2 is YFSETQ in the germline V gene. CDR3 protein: CASSLGESRGEQFF. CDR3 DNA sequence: TGCGCCAGCAGCTTGGGGGAATCTCGGGGTGAGCAGTTCTTC.

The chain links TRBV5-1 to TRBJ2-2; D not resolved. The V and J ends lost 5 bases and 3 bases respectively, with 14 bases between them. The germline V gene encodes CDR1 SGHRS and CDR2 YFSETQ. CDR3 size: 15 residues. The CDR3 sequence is CASRKVASDTGELFF. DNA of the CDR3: TGCGCCAGCAGAAAGGTCGCTAGTGACACCGGGGAGCTGTTTTTT.

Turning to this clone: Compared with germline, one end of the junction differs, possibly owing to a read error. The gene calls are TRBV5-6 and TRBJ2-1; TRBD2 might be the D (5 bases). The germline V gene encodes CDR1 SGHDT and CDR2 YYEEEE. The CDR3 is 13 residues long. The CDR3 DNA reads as TGTGCCGGCAGCTTGGTAGGAGCTAGCGAGCAGTTCTTC. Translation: CAGSLVGASEQFF.

CDR3 loop: CASSFSGNEQYF. DNA of the CDR3: TGTGCCAGCAGCTTTAGCGGGAACGAGCAGTACTTC. The J gene is TRBJ2-7, the V gene TRBV11-2, with 8 bases fitting TRBD2. Germline trimming cut 3 bases from V and 5 bases from J; bases unmatched to any gene: 0. Per the germline V gene, CDR1 is SGHAT and CDR2 is FQNNGV. The CDR3 spans 12 residues. The full variable domain, rest sourced from reference TRBV11-2 and TRBJ2-7, is EAGVAQSPRYKIIEKRQSVAFWCNPISGHATLYWYQQILGQGPKLLIQFQNNGVVDDSQLPKDRFSAERLKGVDSTLKIQPAKLEDSAVYLCASSFSGNEQYFGPGTRLTVT.

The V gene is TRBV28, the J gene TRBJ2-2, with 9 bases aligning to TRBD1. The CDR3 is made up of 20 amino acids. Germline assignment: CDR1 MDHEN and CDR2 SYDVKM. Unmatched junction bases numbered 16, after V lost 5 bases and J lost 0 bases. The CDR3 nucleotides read TGTGCCAGCAGTCTCATAAGAGGGACAGGGTATTTGGCGAACACCGGGGAGCTGTTTTTT. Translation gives CASSLIRGTGYLANTGELFF. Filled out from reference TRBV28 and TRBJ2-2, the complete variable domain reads DVKVTQSSRYLVKRTGEKVFLECVQDMDHENMFWYRQDPGLGLRLIYFSYDVKMKEKGDIPEGYSVSREKKERFSLILESASTNQTSMYLCASSLIRGTGYLANTGELFFGEGSRLTVL.

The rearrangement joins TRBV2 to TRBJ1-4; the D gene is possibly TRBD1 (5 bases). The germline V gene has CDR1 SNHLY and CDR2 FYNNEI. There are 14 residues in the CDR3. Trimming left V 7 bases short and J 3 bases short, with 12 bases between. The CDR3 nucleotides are TGTGCCAGCAAGGAAGGGGCAGCTAATGAAAAACTGTTTTTT. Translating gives CASKEGAANEKLFF.

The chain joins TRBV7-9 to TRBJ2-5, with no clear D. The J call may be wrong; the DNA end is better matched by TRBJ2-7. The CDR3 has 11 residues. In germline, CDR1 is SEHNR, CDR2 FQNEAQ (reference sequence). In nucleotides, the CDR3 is TGTGCCAGCAGCCCGTCCTACGAGCAGTACTTC. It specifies CASSPSYEQYF.

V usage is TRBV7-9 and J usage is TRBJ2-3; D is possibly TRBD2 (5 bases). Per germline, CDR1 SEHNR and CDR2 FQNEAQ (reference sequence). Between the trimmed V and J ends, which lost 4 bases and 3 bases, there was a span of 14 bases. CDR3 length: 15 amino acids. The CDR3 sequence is CASSSGKTKTDTQYF. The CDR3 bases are TGTGCCAGCAGCTCGGGAAAGACGAAGACAGATACGCAGTATTTT.